The source of this T cell receptor (beta chain) is a study of somatic mutations in cytotoxic T cells in rheumatoid arthritis. On the study more broadly: Prior to any treatment and right after diagnosis, patient blood (under 31 ml EDTA) was drawn. Study results and limitations: Measurement of CD8+ T-cell clonality revealed no significant difference between rheumatoid arthritis patients and age-matched healthy controls. With advancing age, CD8+ clonality climbed in rheumatoid arthritis patients but did not rise in healthy controls.

Comments on this clone: Its antigen is unidentified.

Once isolated by positive magnetic bead selection, the CD4+ and CD8+ cells had their purity checked by flow cytometry. Trimming left V 3 bases short and J 5 bases short, with 13 bases between. CDR1 MDHEN and CDR2 SYDVKM come from the germline V gene. CDR3 length: 14 amino acids. Method: immunoSEQ multiplex PCR; TCRdb's copy keeps in-frame clones and lacks some. The sample carries about 7,000 clones, 65% to 80% recorded once. The source of this sequence is an adult with rheumatoid arthritis. V is TRBV28 and J is TRBJ1-2, with unresolved D. Sequences were obtained from CD8+ T cells sorted from blood. CDR3: CASSLTRLRYGYTF. CDR3 DNA: TGTGCCAGCAGTTTGACTCGGCTGCGGTATGGCTACACCTTC.